This TCR beta chain was profiled in a study of blood T cell repertoires in COVID-19. The data were produced by immunoSEQ multiplex PCR, yet TCRdb's version contains in-frame clones alone and is incomplete. Of 70,000 to 90,000 clones in the sample, roughly 80% are singletons; the top ten hold approximately 11%. The V gene's germline CDR1 is MNHEY and CDR2 SVGAGI. The CDR3 loop spans 15 amino acids. With V trimmed by 7 bases and J by 4 bases, 9 bases remained unmatched. The sequence was obtained from a man aged 65 to 79 with acute or convalescent COVID-19. The chain uses TRBV6-5 and TRBJ2-2; 7 positions match TRBD1. The sample comprised peripheral blood. The CDR3 DNA reads TGTGCCAGCACCCGAAGCGCAGGGGGCACCGGGGAGCTGTTTTTT. This codes for CASTRSAGGTGELFF.